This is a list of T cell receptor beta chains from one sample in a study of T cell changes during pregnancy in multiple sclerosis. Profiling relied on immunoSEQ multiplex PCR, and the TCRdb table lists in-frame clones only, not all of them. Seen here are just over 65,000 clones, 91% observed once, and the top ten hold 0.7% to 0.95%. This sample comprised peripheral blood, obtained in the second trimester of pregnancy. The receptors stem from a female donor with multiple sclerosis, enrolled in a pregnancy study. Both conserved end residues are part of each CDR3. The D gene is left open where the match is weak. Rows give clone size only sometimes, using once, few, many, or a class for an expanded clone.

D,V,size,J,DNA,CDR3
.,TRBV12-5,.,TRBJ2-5,TGTGCTAGTCTATCAGGGGTCGGGGAGACCCAGTACTTC,CASLSGVGETQYF
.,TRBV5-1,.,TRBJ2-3,TGCGCCAGCAGCTGGGAGCGGATCACAGATACGCAGTATTTT,CASSWERITDTQYF
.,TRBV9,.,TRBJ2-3,TGTGCCAGCAGCGTAGCAAATAGTCTGGTCACAGATACGCAGTATTTT,CASSVANSLVTDTQYF
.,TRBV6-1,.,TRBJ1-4,TGTGCCAGCAGTGAGGGGGGATCTAATGAAAAACTGTTTTTT,CASSEGGSNEKLFF
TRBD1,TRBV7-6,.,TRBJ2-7,TGTGCCAGCAGCTTAGCCGGGACAGCCTACGAGCAGTACTTC,CASSLAGTAYEQYF
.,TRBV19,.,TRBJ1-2,TGTGCCAGTAGTACCCCAACAGTTAACTATGGCTACACCTTC,CASSTPTVNYGYTF
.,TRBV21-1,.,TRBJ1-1,TGTGCCAGCAAGCGTACCCGTGTGAACACTGAAGCTTTCTTT,CASKRTRVNTEAFF
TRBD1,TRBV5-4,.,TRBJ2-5,TGTGCCAGCAGCACCCTAACCGGGACAGGGCGGGAGACCCAGTACTTC,CASSTLTGTGRETQYF
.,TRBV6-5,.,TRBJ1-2,TGTGCCAGCAGCGACCAGCGTGGCTACACCTTC,CASSDQRGYTF
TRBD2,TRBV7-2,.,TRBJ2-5,TGTGCCAGCAGCTTAGTACCAGCGGGGTTCCAAGAGACCCAGTACTTC,CASSLVPAGFQETQYF
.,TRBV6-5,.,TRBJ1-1,TGTGCCAGCAACCGCGCCCGAGGGACTGAAGCTTTCTTT,CASNRARGTEAFF
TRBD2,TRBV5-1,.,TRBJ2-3,TGCGCCAGCAGCTTGGTAGCGGGGGCCACCACAGATACGCAGTATTTT,CASSLVAGATTDTQYF
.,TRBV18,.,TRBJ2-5,TGTGCCAGCTCACCACCGACAGGTGACCCCCAAGAGACCCAGTACTTC,CASSPPTGDPQETQYF
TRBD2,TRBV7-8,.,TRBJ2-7,TGTGCCAGCAGCTCCCTAGCGGGGGACTCCTACGAGCAGTACTTC,CASSSLAGDSYEQYF
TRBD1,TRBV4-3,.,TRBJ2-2,TGCGCCAGCAGCCAAGAAAAGGGATCTCGGAAAGGGACAGGGGAAAACGGGGAGCTGTTTTTT,CASSQEKGSRKGTGENGELFF
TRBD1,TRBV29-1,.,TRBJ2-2,TGCAGCTTAAGGACAGGGGAGGACTCCGGGGAGCTGTTTTTT,CSLRTGEDSGELFF
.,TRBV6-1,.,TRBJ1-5,TGTGCCAGCAGGGCAGGGGAAGGCAATCAGCCCCAGCATTTT,CASRAGEGNQPQHF
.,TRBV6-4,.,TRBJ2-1,TGTGCCAGCAGTGTCGGAGGCAACAATGAGCAGTTCTTC,CASSVGGNNEQFF
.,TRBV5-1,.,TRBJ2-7,TGCGCCAGCAGCTTCTCTACGGGATCTACCTACGAGCAGTACTTC,CASSFSTGSTYEQYF
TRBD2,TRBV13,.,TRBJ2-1,TGTGCCAGCAGCTTAAATCGGGGGGACTATGAGCAGTTCTTC,CASSLNRGDYEQFF
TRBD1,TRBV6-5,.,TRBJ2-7,TGTGCCAGCAGTTACTCTTGGACAGGGGGTTTCGAGCAGTACTTC,CASSYSWTGGFEQYF
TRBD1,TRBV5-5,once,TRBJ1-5,TGTGCCAGCAGTTTTGACAGGGAGTCCTGGCCCCAGCATTTT,CASSFDRESWPQHF
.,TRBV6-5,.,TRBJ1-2,TGTGCCAGCACCCGGCGGGGAGCTAACTATGGCTACACCTTC,CASTRRGANYGYTF
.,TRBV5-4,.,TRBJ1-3,TGTGCCAGCAGCTTGTTGGGGGGGCCCTCTGGAAACACCATATATTTT,CASSLLGGPSGNTIYF
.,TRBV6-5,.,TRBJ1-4,TGTGCCAGCAGTTACTCGACAGGTTCGGGTGAAAAACTGTTTTTT,CASSYSTGSGEKLFF
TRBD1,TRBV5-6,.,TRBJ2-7,TGTGCCAGCAGCTTGGTAGACAGGGCCTACGAGCAGTACTTC,CASSLVDRAYEQYF
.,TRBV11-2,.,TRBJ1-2,TGTGCCAGCAGCTTAGGATTGCAGGAACGCTATGGCTACACCTTC,CASSLGLQERYGYTF
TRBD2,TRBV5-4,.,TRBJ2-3,TGTGCCAGCAGCAGACCCACACGACTAGCGGGGGGCACAGATACGCAGTATTTT,CASSRPTRLAGGTDTQYF
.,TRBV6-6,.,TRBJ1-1,TGTGCCAGCAGTTACCCGGGGAGCACTGAAGCTTTCTTT,CASSYPGSTEAFF
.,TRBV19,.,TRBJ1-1,TGTGCCAGTAAGACTAGTATCAGACAAAACCTTAACACTGAAGCTTTCTTT,CASKTSIRQNLNTEAFF
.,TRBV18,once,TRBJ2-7,TGTGCCAGCTCACAGGGGTTCGGCTACGAGCAGTACTTC,CASSQGFGYEQYF
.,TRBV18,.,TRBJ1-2,TGTGCCAGCTCCCCCGGGACTGAGTCGAGCTACACCTTC,CASSPGTESSYTF
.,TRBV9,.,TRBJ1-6,TGTGCCAGCAGCGTATTATCCCTCCCTGGAGCGTCACCCCTCCACTTT,CASSVLSLPGASPLHF
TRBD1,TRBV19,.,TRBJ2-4,TGTGCCAGTAGACGGACAGGGGAGGGAGCCAAAAACATTCAGTACTTC,CASRRTGEGAKNIQYF
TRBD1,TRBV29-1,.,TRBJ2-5,TGCAGCGTTAAAGACAGGGCGCCTTCAGAGACCCAGTACTTC,CSVKDRAPSETQYF
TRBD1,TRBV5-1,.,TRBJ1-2,TGCGCCAGCAGCTTGACAGGGGGAAACTATGGCTACACCTTC,CASSLTGGNYGYTF